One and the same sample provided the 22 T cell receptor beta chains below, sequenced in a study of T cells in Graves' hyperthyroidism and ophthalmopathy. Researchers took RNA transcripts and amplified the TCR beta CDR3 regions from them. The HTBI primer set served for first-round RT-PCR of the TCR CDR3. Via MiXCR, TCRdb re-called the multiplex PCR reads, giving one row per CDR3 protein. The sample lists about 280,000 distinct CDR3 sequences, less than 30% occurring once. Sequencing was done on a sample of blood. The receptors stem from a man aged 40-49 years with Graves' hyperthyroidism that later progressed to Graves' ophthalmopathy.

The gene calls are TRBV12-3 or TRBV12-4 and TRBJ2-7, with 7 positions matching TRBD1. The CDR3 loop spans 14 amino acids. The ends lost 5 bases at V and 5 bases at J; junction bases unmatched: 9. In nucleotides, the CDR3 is TGTGCCAGCAGTCCTACAGGGGCGCGGAACGAGCAGTACTTC. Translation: CASSPTGARNEQYF.

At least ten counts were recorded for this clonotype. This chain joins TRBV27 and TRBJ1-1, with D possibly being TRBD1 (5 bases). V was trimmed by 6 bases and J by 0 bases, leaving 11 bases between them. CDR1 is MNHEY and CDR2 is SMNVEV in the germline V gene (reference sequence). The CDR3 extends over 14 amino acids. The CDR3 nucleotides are TGTGCCAGCAGCCATGCGACAGTGAACACTGAAGCTTTCTTT. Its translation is CASSHATVNTEAFF.

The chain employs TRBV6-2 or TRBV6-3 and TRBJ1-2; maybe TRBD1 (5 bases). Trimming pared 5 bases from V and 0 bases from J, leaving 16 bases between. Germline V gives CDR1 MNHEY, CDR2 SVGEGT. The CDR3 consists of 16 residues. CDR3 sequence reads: CASSTPGDFPNYGYTF. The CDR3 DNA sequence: TGTGCCAGCAGTACCCCCGGGGACTTTCCTAACTATGGCTACACCTTC.

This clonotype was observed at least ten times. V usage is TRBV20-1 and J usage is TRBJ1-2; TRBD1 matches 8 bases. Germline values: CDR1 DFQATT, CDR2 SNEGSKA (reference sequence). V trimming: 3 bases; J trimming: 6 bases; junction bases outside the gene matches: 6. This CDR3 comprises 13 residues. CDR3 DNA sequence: TGCAGTGCTAGTCCGTCAGGGGGCGATGGCTACACCTTC. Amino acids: CSASPSGGDGYTF.

The CDR3 region is CASSVLGGGYSNQPQHF. In nucleotides, the CDR3 is TGTGCCAGCAGTGTTCTTGGGGGGGGATATAGCAATCAGCCCCAGCATTTT. The V call is TRBV6-1, the J call TRBJ1-5; possibly TRBD1 for D (5 bases). Germline V gene sequence: CDR1 MNHNS, CDR2 SASEGT. Deletions cut 4 bases from V and 0 bases from J, with 16 bases between. This CDR3 spans 17 amino acids.

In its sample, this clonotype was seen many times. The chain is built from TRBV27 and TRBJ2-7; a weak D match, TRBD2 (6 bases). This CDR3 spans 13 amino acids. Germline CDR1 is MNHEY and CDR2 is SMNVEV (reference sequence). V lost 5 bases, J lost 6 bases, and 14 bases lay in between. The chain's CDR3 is CASSRPLASEQYF. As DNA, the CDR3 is TGTGCCAGCAGTAGGCCCCTAGCGAGCGAGCAGTACTTC.

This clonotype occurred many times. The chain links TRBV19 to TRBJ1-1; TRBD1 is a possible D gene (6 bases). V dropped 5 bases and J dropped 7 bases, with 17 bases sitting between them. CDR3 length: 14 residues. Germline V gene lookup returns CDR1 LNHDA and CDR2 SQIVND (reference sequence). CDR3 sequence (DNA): TGTGCCAGTAGTCCCTCCGGGACAAAGGTTGAAGCTTTCTTT. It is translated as CASSPSGTKVEAFF.

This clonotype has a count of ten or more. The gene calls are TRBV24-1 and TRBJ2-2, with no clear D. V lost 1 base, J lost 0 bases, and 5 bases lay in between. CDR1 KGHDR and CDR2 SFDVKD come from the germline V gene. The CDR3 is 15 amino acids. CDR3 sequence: CATSDFDPNTGELFF. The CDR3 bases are TGTGCCACCAGTGATTTTGACCCGAACACCGGGGAGCTGTTTTTT.

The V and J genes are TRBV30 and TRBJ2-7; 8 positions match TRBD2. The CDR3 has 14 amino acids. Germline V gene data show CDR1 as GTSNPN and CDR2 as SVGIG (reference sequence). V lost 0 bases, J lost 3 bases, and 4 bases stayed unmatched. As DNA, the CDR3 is TGTGCCTGGAGTGTGGCGGGGGGCCGCTACGAGCAGTACTTC. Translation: CAWSVAGGRYEQYF.

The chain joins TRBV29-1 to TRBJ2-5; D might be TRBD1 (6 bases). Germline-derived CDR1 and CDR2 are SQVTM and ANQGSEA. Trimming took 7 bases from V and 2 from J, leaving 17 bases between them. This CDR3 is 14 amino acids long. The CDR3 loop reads CSAETGTLQETQYF. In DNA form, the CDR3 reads TGCAGCGCCGAAACCGGGACACTTCAAGAGACCCAGTACTTC. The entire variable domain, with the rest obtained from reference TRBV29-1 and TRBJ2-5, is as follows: SAVISQKPSRDICQRGTSLTIQCQVDSQVTMMFWYRQQPGQSLTLIATANQGSEATYESGFVIDKFPISRPNLTFSTLTVSNMSPEDSSIYLCSAETGTLQETQYFGPGTRLLVL.

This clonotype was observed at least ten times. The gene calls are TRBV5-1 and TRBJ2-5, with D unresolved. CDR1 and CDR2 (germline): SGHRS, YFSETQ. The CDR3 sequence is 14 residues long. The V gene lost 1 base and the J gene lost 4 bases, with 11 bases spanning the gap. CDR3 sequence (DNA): TGCGCCAGCAGCTTGTTGGGCCGAACAGAGACCCAGTACTTC. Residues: CASSLLGRTETQYF. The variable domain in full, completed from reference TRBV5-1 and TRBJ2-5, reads KAGVTQTPRYLIKTRGQQVTLSCSPISGHRSVSWYQQTPGQGLQFLFEYFSETQRNKGNFPGRFSGRQFSNSRSEMNVSTLELGDSALYLCASSLLGRTETQYFGPGTRLLVL.

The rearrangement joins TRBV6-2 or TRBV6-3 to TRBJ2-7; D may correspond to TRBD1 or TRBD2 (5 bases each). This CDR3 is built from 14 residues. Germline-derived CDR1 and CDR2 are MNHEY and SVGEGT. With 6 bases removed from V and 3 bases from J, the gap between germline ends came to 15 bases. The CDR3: CASSQGEVYYEQYF. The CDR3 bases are TGTGCCAGCAGCCAGGGAGAGGTCTACTACGAGCAGTACTTC.

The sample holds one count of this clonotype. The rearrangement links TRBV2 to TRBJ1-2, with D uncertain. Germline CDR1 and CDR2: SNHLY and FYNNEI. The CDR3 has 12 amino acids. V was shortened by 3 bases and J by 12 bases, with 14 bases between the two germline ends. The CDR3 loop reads CASSEGSGRHTF. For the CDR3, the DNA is TGTGCCAGCAGTGAGGGGTCCGGGAGGCACACCTTC. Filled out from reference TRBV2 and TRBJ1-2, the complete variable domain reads EPEVTQTPSHQVTQMGQEVILRCVPISNHLYFYWYRQILGQKVEFLVSFYNNEISEKSEIFDDQFSVERPDGSNFTLKIRSTKLEDSAMYFCASSEGSGRHTFGSGTRLTVV.

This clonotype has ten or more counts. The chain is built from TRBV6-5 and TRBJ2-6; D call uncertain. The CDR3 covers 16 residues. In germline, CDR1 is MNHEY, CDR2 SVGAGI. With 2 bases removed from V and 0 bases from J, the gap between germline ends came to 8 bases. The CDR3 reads CASSYEIRSGANVLTF. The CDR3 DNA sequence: TGTGCCAGCAGTTACGAGATCCGCTCTGGGGCCAACGTCCTGACTTTC.

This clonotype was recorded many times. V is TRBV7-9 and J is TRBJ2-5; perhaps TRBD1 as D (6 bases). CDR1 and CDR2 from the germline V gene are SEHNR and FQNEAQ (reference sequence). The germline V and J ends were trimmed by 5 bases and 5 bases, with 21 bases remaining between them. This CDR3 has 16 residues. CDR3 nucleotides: TGTGCCAGCAGCCCCCGGGCAGGGGTGGCGTGGGAGACCCAGTACTTC. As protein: CASSPRAGVAWETQYF. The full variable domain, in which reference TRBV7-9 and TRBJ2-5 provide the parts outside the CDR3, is DTGVSQNPRHKITKRGQNVTFRCDPISEHNRLYWYRQTLGQGPEFLTYFQNEAQLEKSRLLSDRFSAERPKGSFSTLEIQRTEQGDSAMYLCASSPRAGVAWETQYFGPGTRLLVL.

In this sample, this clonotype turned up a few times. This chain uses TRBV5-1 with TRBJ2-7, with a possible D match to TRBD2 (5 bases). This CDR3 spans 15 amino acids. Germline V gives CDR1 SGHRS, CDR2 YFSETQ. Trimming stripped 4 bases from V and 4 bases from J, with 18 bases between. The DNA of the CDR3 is TGCGCCAGCAGCGCCGCAGAGGGTCTGGTATACGAGCAGTACTTC. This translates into CASSAAEGLVYEQYF.

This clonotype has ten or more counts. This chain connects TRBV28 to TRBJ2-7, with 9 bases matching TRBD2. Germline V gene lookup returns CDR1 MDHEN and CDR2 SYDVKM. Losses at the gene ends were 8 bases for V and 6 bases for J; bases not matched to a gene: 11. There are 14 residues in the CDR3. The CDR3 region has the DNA TGTGCCAGCGTCCTAGGCGGGAGGGTGGGCGAGCAGTACTTC. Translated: CASVLGGRVGEQYF.

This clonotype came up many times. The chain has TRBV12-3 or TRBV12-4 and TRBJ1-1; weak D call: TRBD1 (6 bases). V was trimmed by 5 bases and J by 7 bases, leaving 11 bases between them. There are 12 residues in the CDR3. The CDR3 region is CASSPHRDEAFF. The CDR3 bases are TGTGCCAGCAGTCCTCACAGGGATGAAGCTTTCTTT.

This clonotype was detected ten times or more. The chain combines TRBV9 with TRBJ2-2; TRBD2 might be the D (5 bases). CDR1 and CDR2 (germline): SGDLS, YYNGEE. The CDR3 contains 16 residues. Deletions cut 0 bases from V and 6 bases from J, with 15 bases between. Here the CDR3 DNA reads TGTGCCAGCAGCGTAGCGGACTTTATCCTATCCGGGGAGCTGTTTTTT. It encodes CASSVADFILSGELFF.

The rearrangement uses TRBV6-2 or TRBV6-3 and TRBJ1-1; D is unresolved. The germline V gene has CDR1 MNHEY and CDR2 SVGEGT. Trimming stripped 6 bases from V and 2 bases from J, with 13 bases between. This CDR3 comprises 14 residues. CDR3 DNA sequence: TGTGCCAGCAGACCTCCCGCGGGCAACACTGAAGCTTTCTTT. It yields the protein CASRPPAGNTEAFF.

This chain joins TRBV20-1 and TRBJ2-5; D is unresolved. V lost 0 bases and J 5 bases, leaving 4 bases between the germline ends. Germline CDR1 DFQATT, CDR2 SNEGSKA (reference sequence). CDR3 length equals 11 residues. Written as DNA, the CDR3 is TGCAGTGCTAGAGATCTGGAGACCCAGTACTTC. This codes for CSARDLETQYF.

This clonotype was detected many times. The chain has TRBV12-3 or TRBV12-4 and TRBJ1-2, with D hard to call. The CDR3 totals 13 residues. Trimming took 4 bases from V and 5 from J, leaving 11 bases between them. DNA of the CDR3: TGTGCCAGCAGTTCCTCAGGAATTTATGGCTACACCTTC. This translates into CASSSSGIYGYTF.